This T cell receptor (beta chain) was identified in a study of early T cells in non-severe SARS-CoV-2 infection. Study at large: Bulk RNA isolated from unsorted whole blood underwent sequencing; chains were not paired. Findings of the study overall: CD4 and private specificities were missed by VDJdb matching, which favored anti-spike CD8 responses.

Individual cDNA molecules were tagged with unique molecular identifiers. Each CDR3 protein is one row after TCRdb ran MiXCR on the 5' RACE reads. This table has about 72,000 distinct CDR3 sequences, roughly 9.1% appearing once. Germline V gene sequence: CDR1 MDHEN, CDR2 SYDVKM. The CDR3 covers 16 residues. The V and J ends lost 3 bases and 4 bases, in that order; junction bases with no gene match: 6. As concerns this clonotype: Its antigen is not known.

The TCR originated in an adult who was a healthcare worker with PCR-confirmed SARS-CoV-2 infection or an uninfected control (not recorded which). The gene calls are TRBV28 and TRBJ1-5, with 10 bases matching TRBD1. The sequencing input was whole blood. CDR3 DNA sequence: TGTGCCAGCAGTTTTCCGGGACAGGGGTTTAATCAGCCCCAGCATTTT. Translated: CASSFPGQGFNQPQHF. Supplemented by reference TRBV28 and TRBJ1-5, the full variable domain reads DVKVTQSSRYLVKRTGEKVFLECVQDMDHENMFWYRQDPGLGLRLIYFSYDVKMKEKGDIPEGYSVSREKKERFSLILESASTNQTSMYLCASSFPGQGFNQPQHFGDGTRLSIL.